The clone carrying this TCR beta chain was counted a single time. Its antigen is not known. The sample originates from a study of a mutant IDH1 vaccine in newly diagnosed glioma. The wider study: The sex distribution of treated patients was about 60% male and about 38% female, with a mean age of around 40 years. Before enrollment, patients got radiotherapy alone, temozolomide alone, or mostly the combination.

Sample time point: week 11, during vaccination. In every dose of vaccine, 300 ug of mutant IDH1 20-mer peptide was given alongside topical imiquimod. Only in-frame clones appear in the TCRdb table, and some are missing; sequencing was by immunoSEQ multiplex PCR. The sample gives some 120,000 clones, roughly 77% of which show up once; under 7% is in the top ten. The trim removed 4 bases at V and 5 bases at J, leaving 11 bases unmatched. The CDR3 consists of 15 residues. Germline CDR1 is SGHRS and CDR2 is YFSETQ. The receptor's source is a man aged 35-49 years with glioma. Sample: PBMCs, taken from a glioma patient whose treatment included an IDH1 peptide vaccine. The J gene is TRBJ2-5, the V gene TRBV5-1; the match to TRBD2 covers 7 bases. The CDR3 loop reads CASSRGGLATETQYF. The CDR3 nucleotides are TGCGCCAGCAGCCGGGGAGGGCTTGCGACCGAGACCCAGTACTTC.